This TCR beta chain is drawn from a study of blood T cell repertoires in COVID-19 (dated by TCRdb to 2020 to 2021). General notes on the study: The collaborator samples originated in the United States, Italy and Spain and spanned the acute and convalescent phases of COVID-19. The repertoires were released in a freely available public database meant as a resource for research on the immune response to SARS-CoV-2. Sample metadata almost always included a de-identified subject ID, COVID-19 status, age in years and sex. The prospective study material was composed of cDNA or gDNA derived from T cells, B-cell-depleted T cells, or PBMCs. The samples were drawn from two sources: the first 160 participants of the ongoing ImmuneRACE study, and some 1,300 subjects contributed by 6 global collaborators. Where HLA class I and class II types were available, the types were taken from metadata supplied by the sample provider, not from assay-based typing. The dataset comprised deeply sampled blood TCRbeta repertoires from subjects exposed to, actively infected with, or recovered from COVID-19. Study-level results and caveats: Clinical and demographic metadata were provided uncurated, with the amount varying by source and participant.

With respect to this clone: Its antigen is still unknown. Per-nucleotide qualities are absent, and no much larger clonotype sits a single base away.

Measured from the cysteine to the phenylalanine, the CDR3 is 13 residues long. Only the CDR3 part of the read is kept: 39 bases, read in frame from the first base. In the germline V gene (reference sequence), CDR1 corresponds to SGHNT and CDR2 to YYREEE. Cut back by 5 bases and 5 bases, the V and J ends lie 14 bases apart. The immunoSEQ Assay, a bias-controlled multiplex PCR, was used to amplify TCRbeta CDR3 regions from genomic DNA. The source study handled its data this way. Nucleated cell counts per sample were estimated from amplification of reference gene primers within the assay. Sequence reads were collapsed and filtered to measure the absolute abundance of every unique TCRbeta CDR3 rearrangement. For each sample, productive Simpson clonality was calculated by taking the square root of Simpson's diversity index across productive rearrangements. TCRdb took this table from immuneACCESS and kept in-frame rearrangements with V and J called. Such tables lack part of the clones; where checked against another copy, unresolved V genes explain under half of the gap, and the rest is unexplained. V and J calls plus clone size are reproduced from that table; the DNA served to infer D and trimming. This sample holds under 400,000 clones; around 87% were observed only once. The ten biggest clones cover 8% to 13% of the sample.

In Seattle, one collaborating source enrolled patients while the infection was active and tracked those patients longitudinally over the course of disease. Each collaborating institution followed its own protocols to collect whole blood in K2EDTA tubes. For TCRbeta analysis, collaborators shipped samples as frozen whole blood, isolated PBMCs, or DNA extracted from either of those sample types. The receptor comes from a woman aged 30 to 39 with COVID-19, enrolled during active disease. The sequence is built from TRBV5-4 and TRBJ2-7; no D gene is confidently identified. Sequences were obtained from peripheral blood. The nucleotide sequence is TGTGCCAGCAGAACTGTAGGCGGTGACGAGCAGTACTTC. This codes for CASRTVGGDEQYF.